This TCR beta chain was recovered during a study of blood T cell repertoires in COVID-19. Study as a whole: Acute and convalescent COVID-19 specimens originated in the United States, Italy and Spain. PBMCs, B-cell-depleted T cells, or T cells provided the cDNA or gDNA that made up the material.

TCRdb's table, derived via immunoSEQ multiplex PCR, lists solely in-frame clones and lacks some. This table holds 200,000 to 250,000 clones, 80% to 90% found once. Germline-derived CDR1 and CDR2 are LNHDA and SQIVND (reference sequence). The ends lost 4 bases at V and 5 bases at J; junction bases unmatched: 10. This CDR3 region has 16 residues. Input material: peripheral blood. The chain employs TRBV19 and TRBJ2-1, with TRBD1 identical over 8 bases. The TCR sequence derives from a woman older than 75 with acute or convalescent COVID-19. The chain's CDR3 is CASSTIQGATDNEQFF. DNA for the CDR3: TGTGCCAGTAGTACAATCCAGGGGGCGACGGACAATGAGCAGTTCTTC.